These T cell receptor beta chains were read from a single sample in a study of blood T cell repertoires in COVID-19. The assay was immunoSEQ multiplex PCR, and TCRdb's table has in-frame clones only and misses some. The data contain about 250,000 clones, approximately 85% of them singletons. The sample consisted of PBMCs or T cells enriched from blood (not recorded which). The receptors here all came from a woman between 45 and 65 years old who had been exposed to COVID-19. CDR3s include the opening cysteine and the closing phenylalanine or tryptophan. Each record gives: J gene, V gene, CDR3 length, CDR3 protein.

j_call: TRBJ2-1
v_call: TRBV14
cdr3_length: 17
cdr3_aa: CASSQDNLGISYNEQFF

j_call: TRBJ1-1
v_call: TRBV29-1
cdr3_length: 11
cdr3_aa: CSVALNTEAFF

j_call: TRBJ1-2
v_call: TRBV12-5
cdr3_length: 14
cdr3_aa: CASGLVPGLRGYTF

j_call: TRBJ1-5
v_call: TRBV2
cdr3_length: 14
cdr3_aa: CASSEGQGWQPQHF

j_call: TRBJ1-6
v_call: TRBV11-2
cdr3_length: 18
cdr3_aa: CASSLALSRSSYNSPLHF

j_call: TRBJ2-7
v_call: TRBV6-8
cdr3_length: 15
cdr3_aa: CASSPDRVGTYEQYF

j_call: TRBJ1-2
v_call: TRBV5-1
cdr3_length: 15
cdr3_aa: CASSLSAGRNYGYTF

j_call: TRBJ2-2
v_call: TRBV18
cdr3_length: 15
cdr3_aa: CASSEAPGDTGELFF

j_call: TRBJ2-1
v_call: TRBV28
cdr3_length: 15
cdr3_aa: CASSLGRDRANEQFF

j_call: TRBJ2-7
v_call: TRBV18
cdr3_length: 14
cdr3_aa: CASSPNRGNYEQYF

j_call: TRBJ2-2
v_call: TRBV14
cdr3_length: 16
cdr3_aa: CASSQGQGTNTGELFF

j_call: TRBJ1-4
v_call: TRBV27
cdr3_length: 14
cdr3_aa: CASSFTWESEKLFF

j_call: TRBJ1-2
v_call: TRBV9
cdr3_length: 14
cdr3_aa: CASSANRAYYGYTF

j_call: TRBJ2-1
v_call: TRBV18
cdr3_length: 16
cdr3_aa: CASSPPTGLSYNEQFF

j_call: TRBJ1-1
v_call: TRBV6-5
cdr3_length: 13
cdr3_aa: CASRPTVNTEAFF

j_call: TRBJ2-5
v_call: TRBV13
cdr3_length: 14
cdr3_aa: CASSLGAGVETQYF

j_call: TRBJ1-2
v_call: TRBV6-5
cdr3_length: 14
cdr3_aa: CASTRNGVGYGYTF

j_call: TRBJ2-3
v_call: TRBV5-1
cdr3_length: 15
cdr3_aa: CASSLVGLGTDTQYF

j_call: TRBJ2-7
v_call: TRBV5-5
cdr3_length: 14
cdr3_aa: CASSLGQGDYEQYF

j_call: TRBJ2-2
v_call: TRBV9
cdr3_length: 12
cdr3_aa: CASSVAGGELFF

j_call: TRBJ2-5
v_call: TRBV18
cdr3_length: 17
cdr3_aa: CASSPGLAGGNQETQYF

j_call: TRBJ2-2
v_call: TRBV29-1
cdr3_length: 16
cdr3_aa: CSVQGLAGGHTGELFF

j_call: TRBJ1-2
v_call: TRBV9
cdr3_length: 15
cdr3_aa: CASSVAPGQGGGYTF

j_call: TRBJ2-3
v_call: TRBV10-2
cdr3_length: 16
cdr3_aa: CASSGHTRSSTDTQYF

j_call: TRBJ1-5
v_call: TRBV3-1/TRBV3-2
cdr3_length: 14
cdr3_aa: CASSQGNGYQPQHF

j_call: TRBJ1-1
v_call: TRBV19
cdr3_length: 16
cdr3_aa: CASQTNYGRLNTEAFF

j_call: TRBJ1-1
v_call: TRBV24-1
cdr3_length: 17
cdr3_aa: CATSDLGQGLQGTEAFF

j_call: TRBJ1-2
v_call: TRBV3-1/TRBV3-2
cdr3_length: 16
cdr3_aa: CASSQDGGGARYGYTF

j_call: TRBJ1-3
v_call: TRBV21-1
cdr3_length: 16
cdr3_aa: CASSKDRGKSGNTIYF

j_call: TRBJ1-1
v_call: TRBV19
cdr3_length: 14
cdr3_aa: CATLDRPQNTEAFF

j_call: TRBJ1-1
v_call: TRBV27
cdr3_length: 13
cdr3_aa: CASRSQGRAEAFF